This TCR beta chain was obtained from a study of cytomegalovirus exposure and HLA in healthy donors. Sequencing was performed with immunoSEQ multiplex PCR; in TCRdb, only in-frame clones are kept and a portion is missing. The table records 200,000 to 250,000 clones, about 90% of them present only once. This clonotype was obtained from a man aged 18 to 35 in good health and CMV-seropositive. Source material: PBMCs.

The CDR3 DNA sequence: TGTGCCAGCAGTTTTCGGGGACAGGGTCATGAAAAACTGTTTTTT. This gives the protein CASSFRGQGHEKLFF. The chain is built from TRBV28 and TRBJ1-4, with 9 nucleotides matching TRBD1. The CDR3 has 15 amino acids. Germline V gene lookup returns CDR1 MDHEN and CDR2 SYDVKM. Trimming removed 3 bases from V and 6 bases from J; junction bases left unmatched: 5. Combining the CDR3 with reference TRBV28 and TRBJ1-4 gives the whole variable domain DVKVTQSSRYLVKRTGEKVFLECVQDMDHENMFWYRQDPGLGLRLIYFSYDVKMKEKGDIPEGYSVSREKKERFSLILESASTNQTSMYLCASSFRGQGHEKLFFGSGTQLSVL.